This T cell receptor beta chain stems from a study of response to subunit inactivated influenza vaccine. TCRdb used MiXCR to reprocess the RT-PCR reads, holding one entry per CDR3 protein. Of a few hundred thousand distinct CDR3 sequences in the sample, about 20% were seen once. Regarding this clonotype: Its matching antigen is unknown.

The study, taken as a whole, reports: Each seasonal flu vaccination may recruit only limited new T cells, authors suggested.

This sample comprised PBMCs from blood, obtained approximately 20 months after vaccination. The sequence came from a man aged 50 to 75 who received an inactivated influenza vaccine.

CDR3 coding DNA: TGTGCCAGCAGCGGATGGAGCTTCAACACTGAAGCTTTCTTT. It translates to CASSGWSFNTEAFF. J is TRBJ1-1 and V is TRBV7-9; D gene ambiguous. CDR1 is SEHNR, CDR2 FQNEAQ, per germline (reference sequence). The length of the CDR3 is 14 residues. V lost 5 bases, J lost 2 bases, and 12 bases lay in between.